What follows describes a single TCR beta chain. Clones were sequenced by immunoSEQ multiplex PCR, and TCRdb holds only the in-frame ones, with some missing. The table lists 15,000 to 20,000 clones, about 82% of them singletons, with roughly a quarter in the top ten. Trimming shortened V by 2 bases and J by 0 bases, and 14 bases separated the two germline ends. The CDR3 has 17 residues. Germline CDR1 reads SNHLY; CDR2 reads FYNNEI. The sample belongs to a study of radiotherapy plus CTLA-4 blockade in lung cancer. Those patients who had chemo-refractory metastatic non-small-cell lung cancer were given focal radiation along with CTLA-4 blockade through ipilimumab.

The sequence derives from a human donor with non-small cell lung cancer whose response to radiotherapy plus ipilimumab could not be evaluated. This chain uses TRBV2 with TRBJ2-4; a possible D gene is TRBD1 (5 bases). The sequenced sample was peripheral blood, obtained from a patient treated with radiotherapy plus ipilimumab. The CDR3 DNA is TGTGCCAGCAGTGAACTTCCCTCAGGGTTAGCCAAAAACATTCAGTACTTC. This encodes CASSELPSGLAKNIQYF.